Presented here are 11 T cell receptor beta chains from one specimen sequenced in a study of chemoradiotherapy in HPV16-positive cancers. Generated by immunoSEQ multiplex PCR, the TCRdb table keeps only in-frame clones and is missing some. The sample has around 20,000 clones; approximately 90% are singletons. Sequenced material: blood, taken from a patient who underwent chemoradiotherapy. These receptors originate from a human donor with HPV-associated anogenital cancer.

CDR3 residues: CASSLTRNTEAFF. The CDR3 DNA reads as TGTGCCAGCTCACTGACGCGGAACACTGAAGCTTTCTTT. The chain employs TRBV18 and TRBJ1-1; no clear D gene. The CDR3 totals 13 residues. The germline CDR1 and CDR2 sequences are KGHSH and LQKENI. Trimming left V 4 bases short and J 1 base short, with 7 bases between.

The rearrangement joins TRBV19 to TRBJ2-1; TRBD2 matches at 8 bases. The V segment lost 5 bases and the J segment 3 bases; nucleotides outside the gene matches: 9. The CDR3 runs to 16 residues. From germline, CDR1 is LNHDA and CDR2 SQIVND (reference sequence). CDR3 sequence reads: CASSPNGGAFYNEQFF. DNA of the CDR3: TGTGCCAGTAGTCCGAACGGGGGGGCCTTCTACAATGAGCAGTTCTTC.

Written as DNA, the CDR3 is TGTGCCAGCAGCTCAGGGGGTAGTGACTATGGCTACACCTTC. It codes for CASSSGGSDYGYTF. V is TRBV28 and J is TRBJ1-2; 7 bases align to TRBD1. V was pared by 6 bases and J by 3 bases, with 7 bases of the junction left unmatched. Germline-derived CDR1 and CDR2 are MDHEN and SYDVKM. This CDR3 spans 14 amino acids.

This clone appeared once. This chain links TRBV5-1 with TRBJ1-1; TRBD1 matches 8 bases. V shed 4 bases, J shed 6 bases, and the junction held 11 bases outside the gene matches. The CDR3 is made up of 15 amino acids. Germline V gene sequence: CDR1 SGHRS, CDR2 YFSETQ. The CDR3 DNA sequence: TGCGCCAGCAGCCCCTACGTGGACAGGGAGGCTGAAGCTTTCTTT. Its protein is CASSPYVDREAEAFF.

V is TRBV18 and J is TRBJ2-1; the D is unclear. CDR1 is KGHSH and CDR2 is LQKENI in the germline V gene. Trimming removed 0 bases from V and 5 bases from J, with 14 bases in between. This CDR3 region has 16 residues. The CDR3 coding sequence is TGTGCCAGCTCACCACCGGGCAGTAGCCCAAACAATGAGCAGTTCTTC. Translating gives CASSPPGSSPNNEQFF.

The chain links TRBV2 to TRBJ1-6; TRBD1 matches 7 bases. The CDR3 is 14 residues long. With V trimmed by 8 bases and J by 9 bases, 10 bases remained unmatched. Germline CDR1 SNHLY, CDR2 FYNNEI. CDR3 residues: CASEGQEGSSPLHF. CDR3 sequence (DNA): TGTGCCAGCGAAGGACAGGAGGGAAGTTCACCCCTCCACTTT. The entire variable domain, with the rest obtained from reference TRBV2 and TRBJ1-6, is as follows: EPEVTQTPSHQVTQMGQEVILRCVPISNHLYFYWYRQILGQKVEFLVSFYNNEISEKSEIFDDQFSVERPDGSNFTLKIRSTKLEDSAMYFCASEGQEGSSPLHFGNGTRLTVT.

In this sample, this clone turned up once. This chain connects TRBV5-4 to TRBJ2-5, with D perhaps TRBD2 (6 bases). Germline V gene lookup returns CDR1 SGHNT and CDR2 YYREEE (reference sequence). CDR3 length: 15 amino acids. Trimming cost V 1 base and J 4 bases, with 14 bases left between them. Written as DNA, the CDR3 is TGTGCCAGCAGCTTGCGGCGGGGTAGTGGAGAGACCCAGTACTTC. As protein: CASSLRRGSGETQYF.

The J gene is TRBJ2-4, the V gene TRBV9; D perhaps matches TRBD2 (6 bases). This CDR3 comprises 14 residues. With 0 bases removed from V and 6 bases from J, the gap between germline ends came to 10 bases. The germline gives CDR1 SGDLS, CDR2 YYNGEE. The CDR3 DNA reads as TGTGCCAGCAGCGTAGGGCGGGACGGAAACATTCAGTACTTC. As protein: CASSVGRDGNIQYF.

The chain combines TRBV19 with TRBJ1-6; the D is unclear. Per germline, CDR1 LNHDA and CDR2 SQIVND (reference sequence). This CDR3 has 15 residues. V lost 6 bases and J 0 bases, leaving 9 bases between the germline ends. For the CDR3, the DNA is TGTGCCAGTAGGACAAGGAGCTCCTATAATTCACCCCTCCACTTT. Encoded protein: CASRTRSSYNSPLHF. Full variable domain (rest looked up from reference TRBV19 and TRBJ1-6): DGGITQSPKYLFRKEGQNVTLSCEQNLNHDAMYWYRQDPGQGLRLIYYSQIVNDFQKGDIAEGYSVSREKKESFPLTVTSAQKNPTAFYLCASRTRSSYNSPLHFGNGTRLTVT.

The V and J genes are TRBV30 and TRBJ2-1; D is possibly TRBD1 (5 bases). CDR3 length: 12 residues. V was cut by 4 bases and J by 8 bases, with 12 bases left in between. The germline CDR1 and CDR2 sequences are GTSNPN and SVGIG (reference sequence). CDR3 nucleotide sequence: TGTGCCTGGACAAGGCTAGGGGATGAGCAGTTCTTC. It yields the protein CAWTRLGDEQFF.

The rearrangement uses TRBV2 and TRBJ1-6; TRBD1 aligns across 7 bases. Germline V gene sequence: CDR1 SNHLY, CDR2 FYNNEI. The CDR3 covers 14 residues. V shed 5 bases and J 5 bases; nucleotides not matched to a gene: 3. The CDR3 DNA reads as TGTGCCAGCAGTATACAGGGGAATAATTCACCCCTCCACTTT. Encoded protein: CASSIQGNNSPLHF.